Shown below are 18 T cell receptor beta chains from a single sample sequenced in a study of vaccination effects on CD4 cells after COVID-19. For these receptors, no antigen is known. Using viral peptide pools, the ViraFEST assay grew out antigen-specific CD4+ T cells prior to sequencing. Between days 9 and 10 of culture, CD4+ T cells were separated out. Nucleocapsid antibodies stayed negative before and after vaccination, showing no earlier SARS-CoV-2 infection. The data were produced by immunoSEQ multiplex PCR, yet TCRdb's version contains in-frame clones alone and is incomplete. The table lists around 60,000 clones, 70% to 80% of them singletons. This sample comprised CD4+ T cells from PBMCs cultured with HCoV-NL63 spike peptides, obtained before COVID-19 vaccination. The receptors were sampled from a human donor who received a COVID-19 vaccine.

The chain combines TRBV24-1 with TRBJ2-1; D may be TRBD2 (6 bases). From germline, CDR1 is KGHDR and CDR2 SFDVKD. Between the trimmed V and J ends, which lost 5 bases and 0 bases, there was a span of 13 bases. The CDR3 is 16 amino acids. The CDR3 nucleotides read TGTGCCACCAGTGTAGGGCAGGGACTCTCCTACAATGAGCAGTTCTTC. Its protein product is CATSVGQGLSYNEQFF.

In DNA form, the CDR3 reads TGTGCCAGCACTCGACAGGGTACTTATGGCTACACCTTC. The encoded protein is CASTRQGTYGYTF. The chain recombines TRBV25-1 with TRBJ1-2, with 7 bases matching TRBD1. This CDR3 is built from 13 residues. V trimming: 7 bases; J trimming: 5 bases; junction bases outside the gene matches: 7. The germline CDR1 and CDR2 sequences are MGHDK and SYGVNS.

V gene TRBV6-5 combines with J gene TRBJ2-7, with TRBD1 as a possible D gene (6 bases). Germline V gene sequence: CDR1 MNHEY, CDR2 SVGAGI. V was shortened by 5 bases and J by 3 bases, with 14 bases between the two germline ends. This CDR3 is 14 amino acids long. CDR3 nucleotides: TGTGCCAGCAGTCCAAACCGGGACAACTACGAGCAGTACGTC. Its translation: CASSPNRDNYEQYV.

This clone was seen only once. This chain joins TRBV6-6 and TRBJ1-5; D ambiguous. Germline V gene data show CDR1 as MNHNY and CDR2 as SVGAGI (reference sequence). V was trimmed by 2 bases and J by 5 bases, leaving 4 bases between them. This CDR3 has 12 amino acids. Here the CDR3 reads CASSYGYQPQHF. CDR3 sequence (DNA): TGTGCCAGCAGTTACGGTTATCAGCCCCAGCATTTT.

The rearrangement uses TRBV13 and TRBJ1-2; D call uncertain. This CDR3 comprises 13 residues. Trimming pared 4 bases from V and 8 bases from J, leaving 14 bases between. Germline-derived CDR1 and CDR2 are PRHDT and FYEKMQ (reference sequence). The CDR3 spells CASSSPGLRGYTF. DNA of the CDR3: TGTGCCAGCAGCTCCCCCGGTCTGCGAGGCTACACCTTC.

The chain carries TRBV27 and TRBJ1-3; 8 nucleotides match TRBD1. The CDR3 is made up of 16 amino acids. The J segment lost 2 bases and the V segment lost 5 bases, leaving 8 bases of the junction unmatched. In germline, CDR1 is MNHEY, CDR2 SMNVEV (reference sequence). CDR3 region: CASSPKGTGAGNTIYF. The CDR3 region has the DNA TGTGCCAGCAGTCCAAAAGGGACAGGAGCTGGAAACACCATATATTTT.

J is TRBJ1-1 and V is TRBV10-1, with TRBD1 matching over 7 bases. This CDR3 region has 14 residues. Trimming cost V 6 bases and J 1 base; bases outside gene matches: 5. CDR1 and CDR2 (germline): WNHNN, SYGVQD (reference sequence). DNA for the CDR3: TGCGCCAGCAGCCTCAGGACAGGGAACACTGAAGCTTTCTTT. Amino acid sequence: CASSLRTGNTEAFF.

V usage is TRBV6-1 and J usage is TRBJ1-1; D is unresolved. V lost 3 bases, J lost 6 bases, and 11 bases lay in between. This CDR3 has 13 residues. CDR1 and CDR2 from the germline V gene are MNHNS and SASEGT. In DNA, the CDR3 is TGTGCCAGCAGTGAGGGGAAGTGGGCTGAAGCTTTCTTT. Translated: CASSEGKWAEAFF.

This clone was counted only a few times. The chain employs TRBV5-1 and TRBJ1-2; 11 bases align to TRBD1. Germline trimming cut 0 bases from V and 5 bases from J; bases unmatched to any gene: 3. Germline assignment: CDR1 SGHRS and CDR2 YFSETQ. This CDR3 spans 15 amino acids. This chain's CDR3 is CASSLAGQGAYGYTF. CDR3 DNA: TGCGCCAGCAGCTTGGCAGGACAGGGGGCTTATGGCTACACCTTC.

CDR3 loop: CASSPGLDTEAFF. In DNA form, the CDR3 reads TGTGCCAGCTCCCCAGGGTTGGACACTGAAGCTTTCTTT. V and J are TRBV18 and TRBJ1-1; TRBD1 might be the D (5 bases). The CDR3 totals 13 residues. Germline CDR1 reads KGHSH; CDR2 reads LQKENI. V was clipped by 6 bases and J by 3 bases, with 11 bases between them.

The chain carries TRBV18 and TRBJ1-4; 9 bases line up with TRBD1. Trimming removed 2 bases from V and 7 bases from J; junction bases left unmatched: 8. The V gene's germline CDR1 is KGHSH and CDR2 LQKENI. This CDR3 comprises 16 residues. CDR3 bases: TGTGCCAGCTCACCAAAAGGGGACAGGGACGGTGAAAAACTGTTTTTT. Residues: CASSPKGDRDGEKLFF.

The genes are TRBV5-1 and TRBJ1-3; D perhaps matches TRBD1 (5 bases). CDR1 and CDR2 (germline): SGHRS, YFSETQ. The V end lost 0 bases, the J end lost 0 bases, and 13 bases lay between the germline ends. The CDR3 totals 17 residues. The CDR3 sequence: CASSLGGGANSGNTIYF. The CDR3 DNA follows: TGCGCCAGCAGCTTGGGTGGCGGGGCCAACTCTGGAAACACCATATATTTT.

The V and J genes are TRBV30 and TRBJ2-4, with 9 bases that match TRBD2. The CDR3 is 11 amino acids. The J segment lost 10 bases and the V segment lost 5 bases, leaving 3 bases of the junction unmatched. Germline CDR1 GTSNPN, CDR2 SVGIG (reference sequence). The CDR3: CAWSAGGIQYF. DNA for the CDR3: TGTGCCTGGTCCGCGGGGGGGATTCAGTACTTC.

V and J are TRBV6-1 and TRBJ1-6, with D perhaps matching TRBD1 (5 bases). From germline, CDR1 is MNHNS and CDR2 SASEGT. V was shortened by 6 bases and J by 14 bases, with 23 bases between the two germline ends. The CDR3 contains 15 residues. CDR3 DNA: TGTGCCAGCAGCTACATCCAGGGCGCCCTTAGGGCCCTCCACTTT. Residues: CASSYIQGALRALHF.

The chain has TRBV19 and TRBJ2-2; TRBD2 aligns across 8 bases. CDR3 length: 19 residues. Germline lookup yields CDR1 LNHDA and CDR2 SQIVND (reference sequence). V lost 6 bases to trimming and J lost 5 bases; unmatched junction nucleotides: 20. CDR3 nucleotide sequence: TGTGCCAGTAGCCCGATCTCAGGCCAGCGGGGGTGGGGGACCGGGGAGCTGTTTTTT. Translating it yields CASSPISGQRGWGTGELFF.

This rearrangement joins TRBV5-6 to TRBJ2-5; D call uncertain. Per the germline V gene, CDR1 is SGHDT and CDR2 is YYEEEE. This CDR3 comprises 14 residues. Trimming took 4 bases from V and 0 from J, leaving 10 bases between them. The CDR3 protein is CASSPMGYQETQYF. The CDR3 DNA is TGTGCCAGCAGCCCCATGGGGTACCAAGAGACCCAGTACTTC. The full variable domain, its missing parts supplied by reference TRBV5-6 and TRBJ2-5, is DAGVTQSPTHLIKTRGQQVTLRCSPKSGHDTVSWYQQALGQGPQFIFQYYEEEERQRGNFPDRFSGHQFPNYSSELNVNALLLGDSALYLCASSPMGYQETQYFGPGTRLLVL.

The chain employs TRBV3-1 (or the pseudogene TRBV3-2) and TRBJ2-2; 10 nucleotides line up with TRBD1. Germline CDR1 is LGHDT and CDR2 is YNNKEL (reference sequence). This CDR3 is built from 16 residues. J was trimmed by 7 bases and V by 1 base; bases with no gene match: 6. The CDR3 DNA sequence: TGTGCCAGCAGCCAAGGGGGACAGGGGTCCGGCGGGGAGCTGTTTTTT. Translated: CASSQGGQGSGGELFF.

V and J are TRBV11-2 and TRBJ1-2, with 10 positions matching TRBD1. The trim removed 4 bases at V and 8 bases at J, leaving 4 bases unmatched. Per the germline V gene, CDR1 is SGHAT and CDR2 is FQNNGV. The CDR3 is 13 residues long. CDR3 sequence reads: CASSSTGGSGYTF. CDR3 nucleotide sequence: TGTGCCAGCAGCTCGACAGGGGGCAGCGGCTACACCTTC.